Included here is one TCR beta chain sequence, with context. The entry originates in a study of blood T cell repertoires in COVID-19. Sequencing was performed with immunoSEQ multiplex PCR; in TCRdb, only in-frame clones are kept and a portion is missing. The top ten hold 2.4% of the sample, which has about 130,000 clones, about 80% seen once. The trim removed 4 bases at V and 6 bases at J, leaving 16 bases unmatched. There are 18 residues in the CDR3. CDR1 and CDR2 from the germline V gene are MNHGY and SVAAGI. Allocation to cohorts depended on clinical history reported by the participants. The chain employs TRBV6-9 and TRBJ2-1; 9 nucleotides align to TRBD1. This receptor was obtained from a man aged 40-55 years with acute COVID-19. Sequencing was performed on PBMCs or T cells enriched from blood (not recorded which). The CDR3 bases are TGTGCCAGCAGTTGCTGTACAAAGACAGGGGGAACCGTCAATGAGCAGTTCTTC. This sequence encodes CASSCCTKTGGTVNEQFF.